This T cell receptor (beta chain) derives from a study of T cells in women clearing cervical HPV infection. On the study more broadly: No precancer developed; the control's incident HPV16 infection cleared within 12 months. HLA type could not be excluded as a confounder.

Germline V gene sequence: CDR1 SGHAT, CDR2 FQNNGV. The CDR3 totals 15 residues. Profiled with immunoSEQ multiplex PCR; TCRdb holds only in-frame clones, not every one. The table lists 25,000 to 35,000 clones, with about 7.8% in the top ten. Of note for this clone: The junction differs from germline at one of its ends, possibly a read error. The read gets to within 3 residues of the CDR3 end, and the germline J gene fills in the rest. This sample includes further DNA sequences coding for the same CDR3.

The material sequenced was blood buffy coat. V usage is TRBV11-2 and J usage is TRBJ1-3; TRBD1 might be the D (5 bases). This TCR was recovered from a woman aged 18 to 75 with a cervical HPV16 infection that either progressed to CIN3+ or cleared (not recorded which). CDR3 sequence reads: CASSFSGTSGNTIYF. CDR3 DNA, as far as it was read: TGTGCCAGCAGCTTCTCAGGGACTTCTGGAAACACG.